This T cell receptor beta chain emerged from a study of CD8+ T cells in alopecia areata. Study-level results: Possibly because of HLA-related factors, TCR sharing was less clear across patients than in mice. The link between baseline CD8+ expansion and response remains uncertain with one nonresponder.

RNA was isolated and reverse transcribed to cDNA, the sequencing template. TCRdb keeps only in-frame clones here, not all; method: immunoSEQ multiplex PCR. Of 150,000 to 200,000 clones in the sample, 60% were seen once. In this sample, this clone turned up a few times. What it recognizes is unknown. The treatment denotes: oral pan-JAK inhibitor, 5-10 mg twice daily. The researchers isolated CD4+ and CD8+ T cells from PBMCs by sorting. Germline V gene data show CDR1 as SGHTA and CDR2 as FQGNSA. Trimming at V came to 4 bases and at J to 11 bases, leaving 13 bases not matched to a gene. The CDR3 is 16 amino acids.

Sequences were derived from CD4+ T cells sorted from blood, sampled at week 24, from a patient treated with tofacitinib. The chain couples TRBV7-2 to TRBJ2-7; 14 bases fit TRBD2. The source is a human donor with alopecia areata. This chain's CDR3 is CASSSTSGGAFTWEYF. The DNA for the CDR3 is TGTGCCAGCAGCTCGACTAGCGGGGGGGCATTTACGTGGGAGTACTTC. The variable domain in full, with the rest retrieved from reference TRBV7-2 and TRBJ2-7, is GAGVSQSPSNKVTEKGKDVELRCDPISGHTALYWYRQSLGQGLEFLIYFQGNSAPDKSGLPSDRFSAERTGGSVSTLTIQRTQQEDSAVYLCASSSTSGGAFTWEYFGPGTRLTVT.